This T cell receptor (beta chain) appears in the sequencing data of a study of T cell repertoires in cytomegalovirus infection. Overall study context: CMV infection plus the matching HLA type was flagged by public TCR beta signatures.

Using its own MiXCR run on the reads, TCRdb lists one record per CDR3 protein. The repertoire has approximately 140,000 distinct CDR3 sequences, 5.5% to 7% of them found once; the top ten carry about 20%. In germline, CDR1 is GTSNPN, CDR2 SVGIG (reference sequence). The CDR3 sequence is 12 residues long. V lost 2 bases and J 7 bases, leaving 9 bases between the germline ends. This clonotype was seen repeatedly, ten times or more. Antigen unknown. Study conclusions and caveats: Across the ex vivo response, the dominant clonotypes were HLA-C-restricted CMV-specific TCR beta clonotypes.

The V and J genes are TRBV30 and TRBJ2-1; D remains ambiguous. Sequencing was performed on PBMCs. This clonotype was sampled from a human donor in good health (CMV status not recorded). Some clones in this sample may be carry-over from other donors' samples. CDR3 nucleotides: TGTGCCTGGAGTAGGCAGACGAATGAGCAGTTCTTC. Translation: CAWSRQTNEQFF. Using reference TRBV30 and TRBJ2-1 for the parts outside the CDR3, the full variable domain is SQTIHQWPATLVQPVGSPLSLECTVEGTSNPNLYWYRQAAGRGLQLLFYSVGIGQISSEVPQNLSASRPQDRQFILSSKKLLLSDSGFYLCAWSRQTNEQFFGPGTRLTVL.